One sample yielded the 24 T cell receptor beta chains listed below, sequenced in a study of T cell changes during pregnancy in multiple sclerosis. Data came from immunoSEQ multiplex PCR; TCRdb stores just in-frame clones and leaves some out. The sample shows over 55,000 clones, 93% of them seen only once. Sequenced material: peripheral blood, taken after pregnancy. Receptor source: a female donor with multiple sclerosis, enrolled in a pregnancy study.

Here the CDR3 reads CASSGQGFGHEQYF. The CDR3 nucleotides read TGTGCCAGCAGCGGACAGGGGTTCGGGCACGAGCAGTACTTC. The V call is TRBV7-9, the J call TRBJ2-7; 9 nucleotides agree with TRBD1. The V and J ends lost 5 bases and 5 bases, in that order; junction bases with no gene match: 7. The CDR3 consists of 14 residues. Germline loops: CDR1 SEHNR, CDR2 FQNEAQ (reference sequence).

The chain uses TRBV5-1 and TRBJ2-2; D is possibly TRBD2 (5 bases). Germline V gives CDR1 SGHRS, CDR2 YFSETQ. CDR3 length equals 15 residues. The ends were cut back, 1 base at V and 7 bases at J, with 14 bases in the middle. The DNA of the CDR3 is TGCGCCAGCAGCTTGTTACTAGAATTGAGCGGGGAGCTGTTTTTT. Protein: CASSLLLELSGELFF.

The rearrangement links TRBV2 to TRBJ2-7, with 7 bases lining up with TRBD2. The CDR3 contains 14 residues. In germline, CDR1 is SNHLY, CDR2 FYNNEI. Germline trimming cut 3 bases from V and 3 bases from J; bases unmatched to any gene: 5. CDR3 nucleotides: TGTGCCAGCAGTGAGGGGACTACCTACTACGAGCAGTACTTC. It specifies CASSEGTTYYEQYF.

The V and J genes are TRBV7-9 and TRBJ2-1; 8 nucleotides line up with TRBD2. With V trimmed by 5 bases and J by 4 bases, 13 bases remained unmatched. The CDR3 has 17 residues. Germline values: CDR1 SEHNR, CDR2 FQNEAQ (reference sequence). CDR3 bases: TGTGCCAGCAGCCCTCGAAGTAGCGGGACCCTTTACAATGAGCAGTTCTTC. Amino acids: CASSPRSSGTLYNEQFF. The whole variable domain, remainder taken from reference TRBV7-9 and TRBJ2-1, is DTGVSQNPRHKITKRGQNVTFRCDPISEHNRLYWYRQTLGQGPEFLTYFQNEAQLEKSRLLSDRFSAERPKGSFSTLEIQRTEQGDSAMYLCASSPRSSGTLYNEQFFGPGTRLTVL.

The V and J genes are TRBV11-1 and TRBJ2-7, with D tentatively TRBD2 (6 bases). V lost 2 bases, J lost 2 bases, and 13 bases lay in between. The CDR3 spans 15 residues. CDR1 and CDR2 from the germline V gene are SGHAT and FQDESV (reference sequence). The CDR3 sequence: CASSLSRTITYEQYF. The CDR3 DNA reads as TGTGCCAGCAGCTTAAGTAGGACTATCACCTACGAGCAGTACTTC.

The CDR3 DNA follows: TGTGCCAGTAGTATTCCGAGGGCGGGTGGCTACACCTTC. Its translation is CASSIPRAGGYTF. J is TRBJ1-2 and V is TRBV19, with D hard to call. Trimming shortened V by 3 bases and J by 7 bases, and 12 bases separated the two germline ends. The CDR3 loop spans 13 amino acids. Germline CDR1 and CDR2: LNHDA and SQIVND (reference sequence).

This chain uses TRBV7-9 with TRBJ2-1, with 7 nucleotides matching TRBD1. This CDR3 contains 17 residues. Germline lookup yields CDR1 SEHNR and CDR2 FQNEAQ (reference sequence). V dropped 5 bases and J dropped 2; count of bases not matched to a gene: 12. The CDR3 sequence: CASSHEGTGTAYNEQFF. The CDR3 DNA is TGTGCCAGCAGCCACGAAGGTACCGGGACAGCCTACAATGAGCAGTTCTTC. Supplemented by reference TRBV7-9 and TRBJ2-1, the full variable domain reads DTGVSQNPRHKITKRGQNVTFRCDPISEHNRLYWYRQTLGQGPEFLTYFQNEAQLEKSRLLSDRFSAERPKGSFSTLEIQRTEQGDSAMYLCASSHEGTGTAYNEQFFGPGTRLTVL.

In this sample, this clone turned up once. CDR3 DNA: TGTGCCAGCAGCCCAAGCGGGAGGGCCGGGTACGAGCAGTACTTC. This encodes CASSPSGRAGYEQYF. This rearrangement joins TRBV11-1 to TRBJ2-7; 10 nucleotides agree with TRBD2. This CDR3 comprises 15 residues. Germline V gene sequence: CDR1 SGHAT, CDR2 FQDESV (reference sequence). V shed 5 bases, J shed 4 bases, and the junction held 8 bases outside the gene matches.

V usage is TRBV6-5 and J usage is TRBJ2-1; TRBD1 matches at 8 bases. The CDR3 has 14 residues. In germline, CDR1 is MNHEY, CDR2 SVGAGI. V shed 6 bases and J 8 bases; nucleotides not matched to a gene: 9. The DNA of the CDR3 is TGTGCCAGCAGGGACAGGGTAGTGGTACATGAGCAGTTCTTC. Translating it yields CASRDRVVVHEQFF.

CDR3 region: CASSQDSRGTDTQYF. The CDR3 bases are TGCGCCAGCAGCCAAGACTCGAGAGGAACAGATACGCAGTATTTT. The rearrangement joins TRBV4-3 to TRBJ2-3; D is uncertain. Per the germline V gene, CDR1 is LGHNA and CDR2 is YSLEER. The length of the CDR3 is 15 residues. The germline V and J ends were trimmed by 0 bases and 3 bases, with 10 bases remaining between them.

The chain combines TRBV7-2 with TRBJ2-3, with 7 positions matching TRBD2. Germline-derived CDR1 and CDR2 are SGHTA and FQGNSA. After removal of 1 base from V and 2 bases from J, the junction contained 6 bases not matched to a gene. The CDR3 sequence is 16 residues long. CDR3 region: CASSLELALHTDTQYF. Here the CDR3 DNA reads TGTGCCAGCAGCTTAGAACTAGCGCTTCACACAGATACGCAGTATTTT. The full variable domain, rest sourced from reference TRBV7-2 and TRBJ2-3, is GAGVSQSPSNKVTEKGKDVELRCDPISGHTALYWYRQSLGQGLEFLIYFQGNSAPDKSGLPSDRFSAERTGGSVSTLTIQRTQQEDSAVYLCASSLELALHTDTQYFGPGTRLTVL.

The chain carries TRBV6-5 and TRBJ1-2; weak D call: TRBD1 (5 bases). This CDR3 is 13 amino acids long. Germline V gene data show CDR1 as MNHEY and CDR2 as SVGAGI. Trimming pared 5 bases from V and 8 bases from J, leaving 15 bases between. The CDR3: CASSQPGFLGYTF. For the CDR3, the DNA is TGTGCCAGCAGTCAGCCAGGGTTCCTAGGCTACACCTTC.

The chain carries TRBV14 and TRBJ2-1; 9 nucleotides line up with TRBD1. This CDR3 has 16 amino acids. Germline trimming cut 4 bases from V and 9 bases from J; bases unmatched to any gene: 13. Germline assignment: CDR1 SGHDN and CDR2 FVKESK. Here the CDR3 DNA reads TGTGCCAGCAGCCTTCAGCCGGGACAGGGAAACGCTGAGCAGTTCTTC. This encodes CASSLQPGQGNAEQFF.

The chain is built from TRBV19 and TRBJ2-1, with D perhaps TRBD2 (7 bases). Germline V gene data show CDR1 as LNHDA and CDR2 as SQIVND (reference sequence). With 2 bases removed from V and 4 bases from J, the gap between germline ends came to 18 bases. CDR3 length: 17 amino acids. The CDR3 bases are TGTGCCAGTAGTATAACCGGGGGGCGGACTAGGTACAATGAGCAGTTCTTC. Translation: CASSITGGRTRYNEQFF.

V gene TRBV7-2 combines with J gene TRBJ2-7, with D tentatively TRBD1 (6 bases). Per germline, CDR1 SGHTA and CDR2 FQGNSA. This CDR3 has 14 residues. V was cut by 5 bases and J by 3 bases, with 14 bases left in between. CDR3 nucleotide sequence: TGTGCCAGCAGCCCAGACAGGTACTACTACGAGCAGTACTTC. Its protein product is CASSPDRYYYEQYF.

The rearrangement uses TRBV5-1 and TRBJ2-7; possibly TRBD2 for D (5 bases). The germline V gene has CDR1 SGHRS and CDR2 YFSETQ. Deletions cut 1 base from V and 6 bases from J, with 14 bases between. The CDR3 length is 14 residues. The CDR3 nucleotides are TGCGCCAGCAGCTTGAGGCAGGCGAGCGGCGAGCAGTACTTC. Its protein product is CASSLRQASGEQYF.

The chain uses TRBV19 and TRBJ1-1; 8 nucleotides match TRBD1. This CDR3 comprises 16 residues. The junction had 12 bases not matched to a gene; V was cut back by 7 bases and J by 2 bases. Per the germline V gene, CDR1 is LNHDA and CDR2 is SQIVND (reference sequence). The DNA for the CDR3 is TGTGCCAGTACCCGTAACTGGCAGGGGGCAAACACTGAAGCTTTCTTT. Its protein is CASTRNWQGANTEAFF.

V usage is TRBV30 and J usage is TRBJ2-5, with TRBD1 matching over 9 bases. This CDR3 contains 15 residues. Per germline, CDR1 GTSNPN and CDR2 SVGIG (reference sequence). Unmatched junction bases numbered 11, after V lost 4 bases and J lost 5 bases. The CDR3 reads CAWNVQGALSETQYF. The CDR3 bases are TGTGCCTGGAACGTACAGGGGGCCCTTAGCGAGACCCAGTACTTC. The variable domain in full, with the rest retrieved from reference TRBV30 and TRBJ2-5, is SQTIHQWPATLVQPVGSPLSLECTVEGTSNPNLYWYRQAAGRGLQLLFYSVGIGQISSEVPQNLSASRPQDRQFILSSKKLLLSDSGFYLCAWNVQGALSETQYFGPGTRLLVL.

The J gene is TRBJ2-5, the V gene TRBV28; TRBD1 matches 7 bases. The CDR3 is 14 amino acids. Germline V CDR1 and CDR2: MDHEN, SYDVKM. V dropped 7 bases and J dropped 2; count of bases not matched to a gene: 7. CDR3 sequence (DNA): TGTGCCAGCACTCCGACAGGGCTACAAGAGACCCAGTACTTC. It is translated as CASTPTGLQETQYF.

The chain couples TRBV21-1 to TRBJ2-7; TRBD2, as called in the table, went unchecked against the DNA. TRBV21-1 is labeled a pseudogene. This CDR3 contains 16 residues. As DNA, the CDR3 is TGTGCCAGCAGCAAAGTGGCCGGGACTAGTTCCTACGAGCAGTACTTC. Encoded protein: CASSKVAGTSSYEQYF.

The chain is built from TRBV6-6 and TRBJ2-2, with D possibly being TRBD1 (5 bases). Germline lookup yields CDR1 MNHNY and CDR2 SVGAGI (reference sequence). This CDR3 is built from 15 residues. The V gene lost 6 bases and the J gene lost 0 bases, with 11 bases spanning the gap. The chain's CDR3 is CASSNRRTNTGELFF. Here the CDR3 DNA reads TGTGCCAGCAGCAACAGGCGCACGAACACCGGGGAGCTGTTTTTT.

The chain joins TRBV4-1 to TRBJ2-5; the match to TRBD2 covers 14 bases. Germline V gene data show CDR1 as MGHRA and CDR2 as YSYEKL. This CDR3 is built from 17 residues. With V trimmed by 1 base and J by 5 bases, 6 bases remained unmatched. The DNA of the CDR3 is TGCGCCAGCAGCCAAGCGGGGACTAGCGGGGGAGGGGAGACCCAGTACTTC. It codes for CASSQAGTSGGGETQYF.

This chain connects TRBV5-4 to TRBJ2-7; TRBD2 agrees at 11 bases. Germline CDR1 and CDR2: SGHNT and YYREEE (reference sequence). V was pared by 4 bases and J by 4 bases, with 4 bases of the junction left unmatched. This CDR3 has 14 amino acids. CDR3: CASSHSGRAYEQYF. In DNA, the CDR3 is TGTGCCAGCAGCCATAGCGGGAGGGCTTACGAGCAGTACTTC.

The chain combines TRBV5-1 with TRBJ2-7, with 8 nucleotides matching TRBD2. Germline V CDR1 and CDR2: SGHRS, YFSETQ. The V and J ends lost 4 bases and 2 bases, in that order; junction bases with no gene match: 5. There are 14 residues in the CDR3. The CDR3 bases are TGCGCCAGCAGCCAAGTAGCGGGACCCTACGAGCAGTACTTC. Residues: CASSQVAGPYEQYF.